These 27 T cell receptor beta chains originate from one sample sequenced in a study of cytomegalovirus exposure and HLA in healthy donors. The PCR employed 60 Vbeta primers together with 13 Jbeta primers. This table comes from immunoSEQ multiplex PCR, and its TCRdb copy is limited to in-frame clones, with some not included. The sample carries about 140,000 clones, 60% to 80% recorded once. Sequenced material: PBMCs. The source of these receptors is a man younger than 30 in good health and CMV-seropositive.

The chain couples TRBV7-3 to TRBJ2-7, with D uncertain. V lost 2 bases and J lost 0, with 8 bases in between. Germline CDR1 reads SGHTA; CDR2 reads FQGTGA. The CDR3 is made up of 14 amino acids. The CDR3: CASSLFPYSYEQYF. DNA of the CDR3: TGTGCCAGCAGCTTATTCCCCTACTCCTACGAGCAGTACTTC.

The count of this clone is one. This rearrangement joins TRBV9 to TRBJ2-7, with 10 bases aligning to TRBD2. CDR3 length: 16 amino acids. Looked up from germline, CDR1 is SGDLS and CDR2 is YYNGEE. The trim removed 0 bases at V and 0 bases at J, leaving 3 bases unmatched. The CDR3: CASSVDSGRSSYEQYF. The CDR3 coding sequence is TGTGCCAGCAGCGTAGATAGCGGGAGGAGCTCCTACGAGCAGTACTTC.

V usage is TRBV6-1 and J usage is TRBJ1-1; maybe TRBD1 (6 bases). CDR1 MNHNS and CDR2 SASEGT come from the germline V gene. The CDR3 has 14 residues. V was cut by 7 bases and J by 1 base, with 13 bases left in between. DNA for the CDR3: TGTGCCAGCACCCAGGGGACGGCGAACACTGAAGCTTTCTTT. Protein: CASTQGTANTEAFF.

The gene calls are TRBV2 and TRBJ1-5; the D is unclear. CDR3 length equals 13 residues. The germline V and J ends were trimmed by 4 bases and 6 bases, with 10 bases remaining between them. The germline CDR1 and CDR2 sequences are SNHLY and FYNNEI. This chain's CDR3 is CASSVEVGQPQHF. CDR3 nucleotides: TGTGCCAGCAGTGTTGAAGTCGGTCAGCCCCAGCATTTT.

The genes are TRBV6-7 and TRBJ1-5; TRBD1 aligns across 7 bases. TRBV6-7 is an open reading frame whose function is uncertain. The CDR3 covers 13 residues. With V trimmed by 9 bases and J by 6 bases, 8 bases remained unmatched. The CDR3 region is CARPDRAGQPQHF. CDR3 nucleotides: TGTGCCAGGCCCGACAGGGCAGGTCAGCCCCAGCATTTT.

CDR3 residues: CASSFYRGNSGNTIYF. The CDR3 nucleotides read TGTGCCAGCAGCTTTTATCGGGGAAACTCTGGAAACACCATATATTTT. The chain joins TRBV7-8 to TRBJ1-3; D gene uncertain. Germline V gives CDR1 SGHVS, CDR2 FQNEAQ. The CDR3 is made up of 16 amino acids. V dropped 3 bases and J dropped 0 bases, with 12 bases sitting between them.

This clone was seen a few times. The CDR3 DNA reads as TGTGCCAGCAGTTCCGGGACAGGGGTACAGGCTTTCTTT. Its translation is CASSSGTGVQAFF. This chain connects TRBV27 to TRBJ1-1; 10 bases match TRBD1. The CDR3 is 13 amino acids. Germline V gene lookup returns CDR1 MNHEY and CDR2 SMNVEV (reference sequence). The V segment lost 4 bases and the J segment 11 bases; nucleotides outside the gene matches: 7.

In its sample, this clone was seen once. The rearrangement links TRBV4-2 to TRBJ2-7; TRBD2 might be the D (5 bases). The CDR3 spans 15 residues. Trimming removed 4 bases at V and 7 bases at J, with 20 bases between. Per the germline V gene, CDR1 is LGHNA and CDR2 is YNFKEQ. The CDR3 region is CASSLRLTGPCEQYF. The CDR3 DNA reads as TGTGCCAGCAGCCTCAGACTAACCGGCCCGTGTGAGCAGTACTTC.

V and J are TRBV27 and TRBJ2-7; D ambiguous. Germline V gene lookup returns CDR1 MNHEY and CDR2 SMNVEV (reference sequence). The V and J ends lost 3 bases and 0 bases respectively, with 9 bases between them. The CDR3 is 14 amino acids. CDR3 coding DNA: TGTGCCAGCAGTTTTCAAATAGACTCCTACGAGCAGTACTTC. This gives the protein CASSFQIDSYEQYF.

As to this clone: The identical CDR3 is also encoded by other nucleotide sequences in the sample. The CDR3 bases are TGTGCCAGCAGTTTGTCAGGGGGCTACGAGCAGTACTTC. It encodes CASSLSGGYEQYF. The chain employs TRBV28 and TRBJ2-7; 7 bases line up with TRBD1. J was trimmed by 3 bases and V by 3 bases; bases with no gene match: 2. This CDR3 spans 13 amino acids. Germline CDR1 reads MDHEN; CDR2 reads SYDVKM.

The V call is TRBV7-9, the J call TRBJ2-5; D gene ambiguous. Germline V gene data show CDR1 as SEHNR and CDR2 as FQNEAQ (reference sequence). The V end lost 1 base, the J end lost 7 bases, and 4 bases lay between the germline ends. The CDR3 has 11 residues. The CDR3 DNA reads as TGTGCCAGCAGCTTAGAGAGGACCCAGTACTTC. Encoded protein: CASSLERTQYF.

The CDR3 DNA is TGTGCCAGTGAACTAGCGGGTAGGAATGAGCAGTTCTTC. Translated, it gives CASELAGRNEQFF. The chain carries TRBV2 and TRBJ2-1; TRBD2 aligns across 9 bases. The CDR3 runs 13 residues. V dropped 9 bases and J dropped 7; count of bases not matched to a gene: 7. The germline V gene has CDR1 SNHLY and CDR2 FYNNEI.

This clone turned up a few times. The genes are TRBV7-9 and TRBJ1-1; the match to TRBD1 covers 8 bases. V lost 5 bases to trimming and J lost 0 bases; unmatched junction nucleotides: 5. This CDR3 is built from 15 residues. Per the germline V gene, CDR1 is SEHNR and CDR2 is FQNEAQ (reference sequence). The CDR3 loop is CASSPRTGMNTEAFF. The CDR3 DNA reads TGTGCCAGCAGCCCCCGGACAGGGATGAACACTGAAGCTTTCTTT. Full variable domain (remainder filled in from reference TRBV7-9 and TRBJ1-1): DTGVSQNPRHKITKRGQNVTFRCDPISEHNRLYWYRQTLGQGPEFLTYFQNEAQLEKSRLLSDRFSAERPKGSFSTLEIQRTEQGDSAMYLCASSPRTGMNTEAFFGQGTRLTVV.

J is TRBJ1-4 and V is TRBV19; tentatively, D is TRBD1 (5 bases). Per the germline V gene, CDR1 is LNHDA and CDR2 is SQIVND (reference sequence). This CDR3 spans 17 amino acids. V gave up 5 bases and J gave up 5 bases, with 21 bases separating them. CDR3 sequence: CASSPSLGRSLNEKLFF. CDR3 DNA: TGTGCCAGTAGTCCCTCCTTGGGGCGTTCTCTGAATGAAAAACTGTTTTTT.

This chain joins TRBV28 and TRBJ2-2, with a weak D call TRBD2 (6 bases). V was trimmed by 6 bases and J by 4 bases, leaving 15 bases between them. Germline V gene lookup returns CDR1 MDHEN and CDR2 SYDVKM. This CDR3 comprises 15 residues. This CDR3 reads CASSVPPGVTGELFF. CDR3 bases: TGTGCCAGCAGCGTCCCCCCGGGAGTCACCGGGGAGCTGTTTTTT.

The chain links TRBV5-1 to TRBJ1-1; 9 bases are shared with TRBD1. CDR3 size: 16 residues. Germline V gives CDR1 SGHRS, CDR2 YFSETQ. After removal of 5 bases from V and 4 bases from J, the junction contained 12 bases not matched to a gene. DNA of the CDR3: TGCGCCAGCAGGGTTCGACAGGGGGAATCGGGCACTGAAGCTTTCTTT. This sequence encodes CASRVRQGESGTEAFF.

CDR3: CASSYYSGANVLTF. DNA for the CDR3: TGTGCCAGCAGCTATTACTCTGGGGCCAACGTCCTGACTTTC. V gene TRBV5-4 combines with J gene TRBJ2-6; D remains unclear. From germline, CDR1 is SGHNT and CDR2 YYREEE (reference sequence). The V and J ends lost 3 bases and 0 bases respectively, with 4 bases between them. The CDR3 is made up of 14 amino acids.

This clone was recorded a few times. The chain employs TRBV7-6 and TRBJ2-7; D possibly corresponds to TRBD1 (5 bases). CDR3 length: 18 amino acids. Germline V gene data show CDR1 as SGHVS and CDR2 as FNYEAQ. V lost 3 bases to trimming and J lost 3 bases, with 24 bases between them. This CDR3 is CASSFSPRGSTGDYEQYF. The CDR3 DNA sequence: TGTGCCAGCAGCTTTTCACCCCGTGGCTCAACAGGTGACTACGAGCAGTACTTC.

This clone was seen once. CDR3 in amino acids: CATSIVLRYEQYF. Here the CDR3 DNA reads TGTGCCACCAGCATCGTGCTCCGGTACGAGCAGTACTTC. This sequence joins TRBV15 and TRBJ2-7, with D hard to call. Per germline, CDR1 LNHNV and CDR2 YYDKDF (reference sequence). Trimming removed 4 bases from V and 4 bases from J, with 11 bases in between. This CDR3 is built from 13 residues.

The chain uses TRBV27 and TRBJ2-1, with 8 bases aligning to TRBD2. The CDR3 sequence is 15 residues long. CDR1 and CDR2 (germline): MNHEY, SMNVEV (reference sequence). V lost 2 bases and J lost 10; bases outside the gene matches: 10. The CDR3 sequence: CASSLAGGTPPEQFF. CDR3 nucleotide sequence: TGTGCCAGCAGTTTAGCGGGAGGCACGCCCCCCGAGCAGTTCTTC.

The chain links TRBV18 to TRBJ2-7, with D possibly being TRBD2 (6 bases). The CDR3 runs 14 residues. The germline CDR1 and CDR2 sequences are KGHSH and LQKENI. Deletions cut 5 bases from V and 3 bases from J, with 14 bases between. CDR3: CASSAGTDYYEQYF. The CDR3 DNA is TGTGCCAGCTCAGCAGGGACGGACTACTACGAGCAGTACTTC.

This chain uses TRBV19 with TRBJ1-4, with 9 bases aligning to TRBD1. The CDR3 has 15 residues. J was trimmed by 2 bases and V by 7 bases; bases with no gene match: 5. Germline V gene data show CDR1 as LNHDA and CDR2 as SQIVND (reference sequence). The CDR3 DNA follows: TGTGCCAGTAAGGACAGGGGTGAGACTAATGAAAAACTGTTTTTT. Translating it yields CASKDRGETNEKLFF.

The chain carries TRBV29-1 and TRBJ2-6; 7 bases align to TRBD2. This CDR3 has 14 residues. The junction had 4 bases not matched to a gene; V was cut back by 4 bases and J by 4 bases. Germline assignment: CDR1 SQVTM and CDR2 ANQGSEA. The CDR3 here is CSVAPGGGANVLTF. The CDR3 coding sequence is TGCAGCGTTGCCCCGGGGGGAGGGGCCAACGTCCTGACTTTC.

This clone has more than one count but fewer than ten. The genes are TRBV7-6 and TRBJ2-1; 7 bases match TRBD2. With V trimmed by 0 bases and J by 6 bases, 8 bases remained unmatched. Germline values: CDR1 SGHVS, CDR2 FNYEAQ. The CDR3 extends over 16 amino acids. This CDR3 is CASSLAPSGIPNEQFF. Here the CDR3 DNA reads TGTGCCAGCAGCTTAGCGCCCAGCGGGATCCCCAATGAGCAGTTCTTC.

CDR3 sequence: CASIGPSPVGRKAFF. DNA of the CDR3: TGTGCCAGCATCGGCCCGTCCCCCGTCGGGAGAAAAGCTTTCTTT. This chain connects TRBV2 to TRBJ1-1; unclear D gene. The V gene lost 7 bases and the J gene lost 9 bases, with 24 bases spanning the gap. There are 15 residues in the CDR3. CDR1 SNHLY and CDR2 FYNNEI come from the germline V gene. Looking up the rest from reference TRBV2 and TRBJ1-1 gives the full variable domain: EPEVTQTPSHQVTQMGQEVILRCVPISNHLYFYWYRQILGQKVEFLVSFYNNEISEKSEIFDDQFSVERPDGSNFTLKIRSTKLEDSAMYFCASIGPSPVGRKAFFGQGTRLTVV.

In its sample, this clone was seen a few times. The chain employs TRBV28 and TRBJ2-3; 12 bases match TRBD1. This CDR3 has 17 residues. Germline CDR1 reads MDHEN; CDR2 reads SYDVKM. V trimming: 3 bases; J trimming: 0 bases; junction bases outside the gene matches: 4. This CDR3 is CASSFLGQGASTDTQYF. CDR3 sequence (DNA): TGTGCCAGCAGTTTTTTGGGACAGGGGGCTAGCACAGATACGCAGTATTTT.

This clone was seen more than once but under ten times. The sample has other DNA sequences that encode this CDR3 too. The chain joins TRBV6-6 to TRBJ1-2, with 7 nucleotides matching TRBD1. The CDR3 runs 13 residues. V lost 6 bases, J lost 3 bases, and 4 bases stayed unmatched. CDR1 is MNHNY and CDR2 is SVGAGI in the germline V gene (reference sequence). CDR3 nucleotides: TGTGCCAGCAGCCCCACAGGGGACTATGGCTACACCTTC. This codes for CASSPTGDYGYTF.